This T cell receptor (beta chain) was identified in a study of T cells after yellow fever vaccination. On the study more broadly: In the case of low-cell-number fractions, SMART-Seq v4 Ultra Low Input was used for preparation.

Conversion of TCR transcripts into cDNA relied on 5'RACE template switching, which added a universal primer site and UMIs. Each CDR3 protein gets one entry after TCRdb re-called the 5' RACE reads with MiXCR. The sample records fewer than 650,000 distinct CDR3 sequences, just over 20% being singletons. Study results and caveats: Among primary-vaccination clones, most reappeared after the booster, at around 97% for CD4 and about 90% for CD8.

There are 14 residues in the CDR3. CDR1 is SGHRS, CDR2 YFSETQ, per germline. Trimming took off 4 bases at V and 8 bases at J, with 18 bases between the two ends. As to this clonotype: Its cognate antigen is unknown.

The rearrangement joins TRBV5-1 to TRBJ2-5; D perhaps matches TRBD2 (6 bases). This receptor was taken from a man between 18 and 29 years old who received the YFV17D yellow fever vaccine. The sequences come from PBMCs, collected 21 days after the first yellow fever vaccination. CDR3 in DNA: TGCGCCAGCAGCCCCCAGTCGGGGGAGGTCACCCAGTACTTC. Translating it yields CASSPQSGEVTQYF.